The entry below describes one T cell receptor beta chain. What it binds is unknown. This specimen belongs to a study of cytomegalovirus exposure and HLA in healthy donors. Looking at the study overall: According to later analysis, the same platform produced the 100 to 150 validation and under 750 first-cohort repertoires. Study conclusions and caveats: Cytomegalovirus association was listed for roughly 160 TCR beta chains. Reported performance of the classifier showed diagnosis of cytomegalovirus status with high specificity and sensitivity. In vitro assays verified that a few CMV-associated chains recognized CMV antigens specifically.

The method was immunoSEQ multiplex PCR; TCRdb's version includes in-frame clones alone and lacks a portion of them. The sample records 150,000 to 200,000 clones, 75% to 95% being singletons. This CDR3 has 14 residues. The junction had 9 bases not matched to a gene; V was cut back by 7 bases and J by 3 bases. Germline-derived CDR1 and CDR2 are SGHNT and YYREEE (reference sequence). The TCR originated in a woman aged 18-30 years in good health and CMV-seropositive. The specimen sequenced was PBMCs. The V and J genes are TRBV5-4 and TRBJ1-1; 7 bases map to TRBD1. The DNA of the CDR3 is TGTGCCAGCCGACAGGGACCTGGCGACACTGAAGCTTTCTTT. This gives the protein CASRQGPGDTEAFF. The variable domain in full, with the rest retrieved from reference TRBV5-4 and TRBJ1-1, is ETGVTQSPTHLIKTRGQQVTLRCSSQSGHNTVSWYQQALGQGPQFIFQYYREEENGRGNFPPRFSGLQFPNYSSELNVNALELDDSALYLCASRQGPGDTEAFFGQGTRLTVV.